This is a list of T cell receptor beta chains from one sample in a study of blood T cell repertoires in COVID-19. Generated by immunoSEQ multiplex PCR, the TCRdb table keeps only in-frame clones and is missing some. This table has some 150,000 clones, approximately 85% appearing once. Sample: peripheral blood. Source of these receptors: a woman aged 55 to 70 with COVID-19, enrolled during active disease. Each CDR3 is given with its conserved first and last residue. A D gene is named only where the DNA matches it firmly. Size tells how often a clone was seen (once, few, many) or the class of an expanded clone, and some rows leave it out.

j_call clone_size v_call d_call cdr3_nt cdr3_aa
TRBJ2-1 NA TRBV5-4 TRBD2 TGTGCCAGCAGCTTGGCCGGGGGGGGGTACAATGAGCAGTTCTTC CASSLAGGGYNEQFF
TRBJ2-3 NA TRBV5-8 TRBD1 TGTGCCAGCAGCTTGGGTGGGACAGGACTCACAGATACGCAGTATTTT CASSLGGTGLTDTQYF
TRBJ1-1 NA TRBV10-1 TRBD1 TGCGCCAGCAGTGCAGGAGGACAGGGATCGACTGAAGCTTTCTTT CASSAGGQGSTEAFF
TRBJ2-7 NA TRBV6-5 TRBD1 TGTGCCAGCAGAGCCGACAGGGCGATGAGCTACGAGCAGTACTTC CASRADRAMSYEQYF
TRBJ2-3 NA TRBV30 TRBD2 TGTGCCTGGAGTGTACGGCGGGGGTTGGATACGCAGTATTTT CAWSVRRGLDTQYF
TRBJ1-2 NA TRBV25-1 NA TGTGCCAGCAGTGACCCCGGCGGCCGGGACTATGGCTACACCTTC CASSDPGGRDYGYTF
TRBJ2-1 NA TRBV2 TRBD1 TGTGCCAGCAGGGACAGGGGGCTGGGTGAGCAGTTCTTC CASRDRGLGEQFF
TRBJ1-2 NA TRBV3-1/TRBV3-2 NA TGTGCCAGCAGCCCAGATTCTAGCTATGGCTACACCTTC CASSPDSSYGYTF
TRBJ1-1 NA TRBV29-1 NA TGCAGCGTTGTCGACACTGAAGCTTTCTTT CSVVDTEAFF
TRBJ2-7 NA TRBV10-3 TRBD1 TGTGCCATCAGACAACAGGGGAACTCCTACGAGCAGTACTTC CAIRQQGNSYEQYF
TRBJ2-1 few TRBV19 TRBD1 TGTGCCAGTAGTATGGAAGGGACAGGGGTTCCTGAGCAGTTCTTC CASSMEGTGVPEQFF